The 27 T cell receptor beta chains below come from one sample, sequenced in a study of blood T cell repertoires in COVID-19. Assay used: immunoSEQ multiplex PCR; TCRdb lists only in-frame clones, some missing. The sample lists approximately 130,000 clones; approximately 81% were seen once. Sequenced sample: peripheral blood. All receptors derive from a woman aged 55-69 years with active or convalescent COVID-19.

This rearrangement joins TRBV19 to TRBJ2-3; 7 bases line up with TRBD1. This CDR3 is built from 19 residues. Germline CDR1 and CDR2: LNHDA and SQIVND (reference sequence). After removal of 3 bases from V and 6 bases from J, the junction contained 21 bases not matched to a gene. The CDR3 here is CASSMTTGPMGARVDTQYF. Written as DNA, the CDR3 is TGTGCCAGTAGTATGACGACAGGGCCAATGGGGGCGAGAGTCGATACGCAGTATTTT.

The J gene is TRBJ1-2, the V gene TRBV19; TRBD1 aligns across 8 bases. There are 13 residues in the CDR3. V was pared by 5 bases and J by 9 bases, with 8 bases of the junction left unmatched. Germline V CDR1 and CDR2: LNHDA, SQIVND (reference sequence). In DNA, the CDR3 is TGTGCCAGTAGTGCGGACAGGGTAAGGAGCTACACCTTC. Protein: CASSADRVRSYTF.

The sample holds one count of this clone. The J gene is TRBJ2-5, the V gene TRBV7-2, with 9 bases aligning to TRBD2. V gave up 3 bases and J gave up 3 bases; unmatched junction bases: 14. Germline-derived CDR1 and CDR2 are SGHTA and FQGNSA. This CDR3 region has 18 residues. CDR3 sequence: CASSLAWTSVTEEETQYF. CDR3 nucleotides: TGTGCCAGCAGCTTGGCTTGGACTAGCGTAACGGAGGAAGAGACCCAGTACTTC.

This chain joins TRBV7-2 and TRBJ2-1; possible D gene TRBD2, 6 bases. The length of the CDR3 is 15 residues. Trimming removed 5 bases from V and 0 bases from J, with 11 bases in between. Per the germline V gene, CDR1 is SGHTA and CDR2 is FQGNSA. CDR3 amino acids: CASSVGTHSYNEQFF. Here the CDR3 DNA reads TGTGCCAGCAGCGTCGGGACTCACTCCTACAATGAGCAGTTCTTC.

This clone has only one observation. The rearrangement joins TRBV2 to TRBJ2-1; the D gene is possibly TRBD1 (5 bases). V was clipped by 7 bases and J by 1 base, with 11 bases between them. This CDR3 region has 14 residues. Germline V CDR1 and CDR2: SNHLY, FYNNEI. In nucleotides, the CDR3 is TGTGCCAGCATAAGCCAGGGATCCTACAATGAGCAGTTCTTC. Translated: CASISQGSYNEQFF.

The rearrangement joins TRBV2 to TRBJ1-5; TRBD1 matches 8 bases. The V segment lost 3 bases and the J segment 2 bases; nucleotides outside the gene matches: 6. The CDR3 is 16 amino acids. Germline lookup yields CDR1 SNHLY and CDR2 FYNNEI. The CDR3 nucleotides read TGTGCCAGCAGTGACAGGGGGCGACGGGGCAATCAGCCCCAGCATTTT. It yields the protein CASSDRGRRGNQPQHF.

The DNA of the CDR3 is TGTGCCAGCAGCCCAGGGGCTGTTTCGACAGATACGCAGTATTTT. This sequence encodes CASSPGAVSTDTQYF. The chain has TRBV9 and TRBJ2-3, with D perhaps TRBD1 (6 bases). Germline CDR1 SGDLS, CDR2 YYNGEE. This CDR3 region has 15 residues. V was shortened by 4 bases and J by 3 bases, with 15 bases between the two germline ends.

This clone has just a few counts. This chain links TRBV19 with TRBJ1-5; no clear D gene. Trimming left V 7 bases short and J 1 base short, with 8 bases between. CDR3 length: 13 residues. Germline V gene data show CDR1 as LNHDA and CDR2 as SQIVND (reference sequence). The CDR3 bases are TGTGCCAGTAAGGAGGGCAGCAATCAGCCCCAGCATTTT. Protein sequence: CASKEGSNQPQHF.

The chain uses TRBV7-2 and TRBJ1-2, with D possibly matching TRBD1 (6 bases). Trimming removed 4 bases at V and 8 bases at J, with 17 bases between. The length of the CDR3 is 14 residues. CDR1 and CDR2 from the germline V gene are SGHTA and FQGNSA. CDR3 region: CASSSQGPMGGYTF. CDR3 nucleotide sequence: TGTGCCAGCAGCTCACAGGGCCCTATGGGGGGCTACACCTTC.

The rearrangement joins TRBV5-4 to TRBJ2-6; possibly TRBD2 for D (7 bases). Germline CDR1 reads SGHNT; CDR2 reads YYREEE (reference sequence). The V gene lost 2 bases and the J gene lost 2 bases, with 11 bases spanning the gap. The CDR3 loop spans 16 amino acids. CDR3 coding DNA: TGTGCCAGCAGCTTCGGGGGGCCAACTGGGGCCAACGTCCTGACTTTC. Its translation is CASSFGGPTGANVLTF.

This clone was counted a single time. The V and J genes are TRBV6-5 and TRBJ1-4; D is undetermined. This CDR3 is built from 15 residues. CDR1 is MNHEY and CDR2 is SVGAGI in the germline V gene. The V gene lost 4 bases and the J gene lost 8 bases, with 17 bases spanning the gap. The CDR3 protein is CASSSGSTQPEKLFF. The CDR3 region has the DNA TGTGCCAGCAGTTCGGGGTCGACACAGCCCGAAAAACTGTTTTTT.

This clone was seen a handful of times. The chain uses TRBV10-3 and TRBJ2-1, with 9 bases matching TRBD2. Trimming removed 4 bases from V and 0 bases from J; junction bases left unmatched: 7. The CDR3 totals 17 residues. The germline gives CDR1 ENHRY, CDR2 SYGVKD. The DNA for the CDR3 is TGTGCCATCAGTGCTGGTGGTAGCGGGAGCTCCTACAATGAGCAGTTCTTC. This gives the protein CAISAGGSGSSYNEQFF.

The gene calls are TRBV6-5 and TRBJ2-2, with D perhaps TRBD2 (6 bases). CDR3 length equals 13 residues. The germline CDR1 and CDR2 sequences are MNHEY and SVGAGI. V was clipped by 8 bases and J by 2 bases, with 9 bases between them. CDR3 in amino acids: CASRTTNTGELFF. CDR3 DNA: TGTGCCAGCCGGACTACCAACACCGGGGAGCTGTTTTTT.

The chain employs TRBV2 and TRBJ1-6, with D perhaps TRBD1 (6 bases). CDR1 is SNHLY and CDR2 is FYNNEI in the germline V gene. The CDR3 is 15 amino acids. Trimming removed 6 bases at V and 13 bases at J, with 22 bases between. As DNA, the CDR3 is TGTGCCAGCAGAGTGACCGGGAATCAAAGGGGGCCCCTCCACTTT. Encoded protein: CASRVTGNQRGPLHF.

The genes are TRBV6-5 and TRBJ1-2; 7 nucleotides agree with TRBD1. V gave up 5 bases and J gave up 2 bases; unmatched junction bases: 8. Germline CDR1 is MNHEY and CDR2 is SVGAGI. The CDR3 consists of 15 residues. This chain's CDR3 is CASSPRTGSNYGYTF. CDR3 DNA: TGTGCCAGCAGTCCCCGGACAGGATCAAACTATGGCTACACCTTC.

V is TRBV7-9 and J is TRBJ1-4, with D uncertain. The CDR3 sequence is 12 residues long. V was clipped by 1 base and J by 6 bases, with 3 bases between them. Germline V gives CDR1 SEHNR, CDR2 FQNEAQ (reference sequence). Written as DNA, the CDR3 is TGTGCCAGCAGCTTAGGAGATGAAAAACTGTTTTTT. Amino acids: CASSLGDEKLFF.

The CDR3 coding sequence is TGTGCCAGCAGCGAACGTCTATCAGGAAATGAAAAACTGTTTTTT. Translation: CASSERLSGNEKLFF. V gene TRBV5-4 combines with J gene TRBJ1-4; no clear D. The V and J ends lost 4 bases and 5 bases respectively, with 15 bases between them. The germline gives CDR1 SGHNT, CDR2 YYREEE (reference sequence). The CDR3 length is 15 residues.

The chain employs TRBV4-2 and TRBJ2-7; TRBD1 matches at 9 bases. Germline V gives CDR1 LGHNA, CDR2 YNFKEQ. The CDR3 runs to 15 residues. The junction had 6 bases not matched to a gene; V was cut back by 4 bases and J by 2 bases. The CDR3 here is CASSPAGTGTYEQYF. DNA for the CDR3: TGTGCCAGCAGCCCCGCCGGGACAGGGACCTACGAGCAGTACTTC.

Of note for this clone: Within the sample, other DNA sequences also encode this same CDR3. The gene calls are TRBV18 and TRBJ2-7; TRBD2 agrees at 13 bases. V dropped 4 bases and J dropped 6; count of bases not matched to a gene: 6. Germline V gene sequence: CDR1 KGHSH, CDR2 LQKENI. The CDR3 totals 15 residues. The CDR3 DNA is TGTGCCAGCTCACGAGGACTAGCGGGGGAGGTCGAGCAGTACTTC. Its translation is CASSRGLAGEVEQYF.

V and J are TRBV19 and TRBJ1-5, with D unclear. Germline V gene data show CDR1 as LNHDA and CDR2 as SQIVND (reference sequence). V was pared by 3 bases and J by 4 bases, with 7 bases between. CDR3 length: 13 amino acids. CDR3 sequence reads: CASSMSRNQPQHF. The DNA of the CDR3 is TGTGCCAGTAGTATGAGTAGAAATCAGCCCCAGCATTTT. The full variable domain, its missing parts supplied by reference TRBV19 and TRBJ1-5, is DGGITQSPKYLFRKEGQNVTLSCEQNLNHDAMYWYRQDPGQGLRLIYYSQIVNDFQKGDIAEGYSVSREKKESFPLTVTSAQKNPTAFYLCASSMSRNQPQHFGDGTRLSIL.

The chain employs TRBV7-2 and TRBJ1-5; D gene ambiguous. Trimming took off 1 base at V and 0 bases at J, with 4 bases between the two ends. This CDR3 contains 14 residues. Germline assignment: CDR1 SGHTA and CDR2 FQGNSA. The CDR3 sequence: CASSLEYSNQPQHF. In DNA, the CDR3 is TGTGCCAGCAGCTTAGAATATAGCAATCAGCCCCAGCATTTT.

The chain uses TRBV10-3 and TRBJ2-3; TRBD2 agrees at 16 bases. The CDR3 is 15 residues long. Germline CDR1 reads ENHRY; CDR2 reads SYGVKD. J was trimmed by 8 bases and V by 6 bases; bases with no gene match: 5. The CDR3: CAISDGTSGGVTQYF. The CDR3 DNA reads TGTGCCATCAGCGATGGGACTAGCGGGGGGGTTACGCAGTATTTT.

The V gene is TRBV10-3, the J gene TRBJ2-7, with a weak D call TRBD2 (6 bases). The CDR3 loop spans 12 amino acids. With 2 bases removed from V and 4 bases from J, the gap between germline ends came to 6 bases. Germline loops: CDR1 ENHRY, CDR2 SYGVKD. For the CDR3, the DNA is TGTGCCATCAGTGAGGGGGGGTACGAGCAGTACGTC. Translation: CAISEGGYEQYV.

The chain combines TRBV7-9 with TRBJ1-4, with TRBD1 matching over 12 bases. After removal of 4 bases from V and 6 bases from J, the junction contained 15 bases not matched to a gene. This CDR3 is 19 amino acids long. The germline V gene has CDR1 SEHNR and CDR2 FQNEAQ (reference sequence). CDR3 sequence: CASSSLTGTGGADDEKLFF. In nucleotides, the CDR3 is TGTGCCAGCAGCTCCCTAACCGGGACAGGGGGCGCCGATGATGAAAAACTGTTTTTT.

The gene calls are TRBV27 and TRBJ2-7, with a possible D match to TRBD2 (6 bases). The germline CDR1 and CDR2 sequences are MNHEY and SMNVEV (reference sequence). The CDR3 contains 12 residues. Deletions cut 9 bases from V and 4 bases from J, with 13 bases between. CDR3 nucleotides: TGTGCCAGTGGACTATTACCTTACGAGCAGTACTTC. It translates to CASGLLPYEQYF.

This clone has a single count. The chain is built from TRBV5-1 and TRBJ1-3; no reliable D call. V was trimmed by 0 bases and J by 8 bases, leaving 12 bases between them. The CDR3 sequence is 14 residues long. CDR1 is SGHRS, CDR2 YFSETQ, per germline. For the CDR3, the DNA is TGCGCCAGCAGCTTGGAAGGTCTTGAGGACACCATATATTTT. Its protein is CASSLEGLEDTIYF.

The V and J genes are TRBV29-1 and TRBJ1-1; D may be TRBD1 (6 bases). Germline V gene lookup returns CDR1 SQVTM and CDR2 ANQGSEA. The ends were cut back, 8 bases at V and 4 bases at J, with 17 bases in the middle. There are 13 residues in the CDR3. The CDR3 DNA reads as TGCAGCCTAGGGGGGGCCGGTGGCACTGAAGCTTTCTTT. It translates to CSLGGAGGTEAFF.